The T cell receptor (beta chain) described here comes from a study of CD8 T cells in ankylosing spondylitis. TCRdb called the 5' RACE reads again in MiXCR, with one record for every CDR3 protein. The data show approximately 150,000 distinct CDR3 sequences, roughly 31% seen once. Germline V CDR1 and CDR2: DFQATT, SNEGSKA (reference sequence). This CDR3 region has 13 residues. Trimming removed 4 bases at V and 3 bases at J, with 10 bases between. This clonotype was obtained from a male donor with ankylosing spondylitis. This chain links TRBV20-1 with TRBJ1-5; D may be TRBD1 (6 bases). Sequences were obtained from synovial fluid, either unsorted or a sorted T cell fraction (not recorded which). As DNA, the CDR3 is TGCAGTGCTATCACAGGGAACAATCAGCCCCAGCATTTT. It encodes CSAITGNNQPQHF.